Presented here are 22 T cell receptor beta chains from one specimen sequenced in a study of T cell responses to AZD1222 COVID-19 vaccine. TCRdb keeps only in-frame clones here, not all; method: immunoSEQ multiplex PCR. This sample has about 170,000 clones, with 90% found just once. The sample here was peripheral blood, taken on day 0 of AZD1222 vaccination. The receptors come from an adult in good health.

The CDR3 DNA is TGTGCCAGCAGCCAGGAAAGGGTTTCTGGAAACACCATATATTTT. This codes for CASSQERVSGNTIYF. The V gene is TRBV3-1 (or the pseudogene TRBV3-2), the J gene TRBJ1-3, with D unclear. Germline CDR1 is LGHDT and CDR2 is YNNKEL (reference sequence). V shed 3 bases and J shed 1 base, with 10 bases lying between them. This CDR3 has 15 amino acids.

The chain links TRBV3-1 (or the pseudogene TRBV3-2) to TRBJ2-1; 9 bases are a match to TRBD2. V shed 1 base, J shed 6 bases, and the junction held 7 bases outside the gene matches. This CDR3 has 16 amino acids. Germline V lookup: CDR1 LGHDT, CDR2 YNNKEL (reference sequence). CDR3 protein: CASSQAGRGGRNEQFF. DNA of the CDR3: TGTGCCAGCAGCCAAGCGGGGCGGGGGGGACGCAATGAGCAGTTCTTC.

To note about this clone: At one boundary the junction diverges from the germline segment, which might be a read error. The chain combines TRBV3-1 (or the pseudogene TRBV3-2) with TRBJ2-2, with TRBD1 as a possible D gene (5 bases). The germline V gene has CDR1 LGHDT and CDR2 YNNKEL (reference sequence). CDR3 length equals 14 residues. The CDR3 sequence is CASIQGVGTGELFF. For the CDR3, the DNA is TGTGCCAGCATCCAAGGGGTTGGCACCGGGGAGCTGTTTTTT.

The J gene is TRBJ2-4, the V gene TRBV3-1 (or the pseudogene TRBV3-2); D gene uncertain. Germline-derived CDR1 and CDR2 are LGHDT and YNNKEL (reference sequence). CDR3 length equals 14 residues. V dropped 6 bases and J dropped 1 base, with 10 bases sitting between them. The CDR3 loop is CASSPLGAKNIQYF. The CDR3 DNA reads as TGTGCCAGCAGTCCTCTGGGGGCCAAAAACATTCAGTACTTC.

This sequence joins TRBV19 and TRBJ1-2; TRBD1 aligns across 9 bases. Germline CDR1 is LNHDA and CDR2 is SQIVND (reference sequence). V lost 5 bases and J lost 6; bases outside the gene matches: 10. The length of the CDR3 is 15 residues. The CDR3 nucleotides read TGTGCCAGTAGTCCCCGGGACAGGGAAAGGGATGGCTACACCTTC. This sequence encodes CASSPRDRERDGYTF.

CDR3 amino acids: CASTPDSSNYGYTF. The DNA of the CDR3 is TGTGCCAGCACCCCGGACAGTTCTAACTATGGCTACACCTTC. The chain links TRBV6-2 or TRBV6-3 to TRBJ1-2; TRBD1 is a possible D gene (6 bases). Trimming pared 7 bases from V and 0 bases from J, leaving 12 bases between. The CDR3 extends over 14 amino acids. Germline V gene data show CDR1 as MNHEY and CDR2 as SVGEGT.

The chain joins TRBV7-6 to TRBJ1-1; D gene unclear. The length of the CDR3 is 16 residues. Looked up from germline, CDR1 is SGHVS and CDR2 is FNYEAQ. Trimming left V 5 bases short and J 5 bases short, with 21 bases between. The DNA of the CDR3 is TGTGCCAGCAGCCTACTAGGCTCCACTCCCCGGACTGAAGCTTTCTTT. Amino acids: CASSLLGSTPRTEAFF.

The gene calls are TRBV6-5 and TRBJ1-1, with D maybe TRBD1 (5 bases). Germline values: CDR1 MNHEY, CDR2 SVGAGI. CDR3 length equals 13 residues. Trimming took off 7 bases at V and 4 bases at J, with 13 bases between the two ends. This CDR3 is CASTPQGSTEAFF. The CDR3 DNA sequence: TGTGCCAGCACCCCCCAGGGAAGCACTGAAGCTTTCTTT.

This clone was counted a single time. V is TRBV23-1 and J is TRBJ1-3, with D hard to call. TRBV23-1 is marked as an open reading frame, function uncertain. The V and J ends lost 2 bases and 0 bases respectively, with 11 bases between them. This CDR3 has 16 amino acids. CDR3 protein: CASSQHDTYSGNTIYF. The DNA for the CDR3 is TGCGCCAGCAGTCAACACGACACCTACTCTGGAAACACCATATATTTT.

The chain links TRBV27 to TRBJ2-4, with D unresolved. Germline V gene sequence: CDR1 MNHEY, CDR2 SMNVEV (reference sequence). The CDR3 extends over 13 amino acids. Between the trimmed V and J ends, which lost 6 bases and 4 bases, there was a span of 10 bases. The CDR3 protein is CASSFSGKNIQYF. Here the CDR3 DNA reads TGTGCCAGCAGCTTCTCTGGTAAAAACATTCAGTACTTC.

The V and J genes are TRBV5-1 and TRBJ1-6, with a weak D call TRBD1 (6 bases). The CDR3 has 15 residues. The germline gives CDR1 SGHRS, CDR2 YFSETQ. V lost 0 bases and J lost 7, with 11 bases in between. The CDR3 region is CASSLGDRRNSPLHF. For the CDR3, the DNA is TGCGCCAGCAGCTTGGGAGACAGGCGGAATTCACCCCTCCACTTT.

The chain is built from TRBV7-6 and TRBJ2-7, with TRBD1 matching over 7 bases. In germline, CDR1 is SGHVS, CDR2 FNYEAQ. Trimming removed 1 base from V and 0 bases from J; junction bases left unmatched: 6. This CDR3 has 16 residues. The CDR3 region is CASSLGTGRSSYEQYF. CDR3 nucleotides: TGTGCCAGCAGCTTAGGGACAGGCCGCAGCTCCTACGAGCAGTACTTC.

The chain couples TRBV27 to TRBJ2-7, with 7 positions matching TRBD2. The CDR3 is 13 residues long. Trimming at V came to 3 bases and at J to 6 bases, leaving 5 bases not matched to a gene. The germline V gene encodes CDR1 MNHEY and CDR2 SMNVEV (reference sequence). The CDR3 reads CASSFGGTSEQYF. The CDR3, as DNA: TGTGCCAGCAGTTTCGGGGGGACCTCCGAGCAGTACTTC.

The chain links TRBV19 to TRBJ2-3; the match to TRBD2 covers 12 bases. V lost 4 bases, J lost 3 bases, and 5 bases stayed unmatched. CDR3 size: 16 residues. The germline gives CDR1 LNHDA, CDR2 SQIVND (reference sequence). CDR3 coding DNA: TGTGCCAGTAGTACCCTAGCGGGGGGGCGAACAGATACGCAGTATTTT. Translating it yields CASSTLAGGRTDTQYF. The full variable domain, in which reference TRBV19 and TRBJ2-3 provide the parts outside the CDR3, is DGGITQSPKYLFRKEGQNVTLSCEQNLNHDAMYWYRQDPGQGLRLIYYSQIVNDFQKGDIAEGYSVSREKKESFPLTVTSAQKNPTAFYLCASSTLAGGRTDTQYFGPGTRLTVL.

Of note for this clone: This sample also contains other DNA sequences that code for the same CDR3. The gene calls are TRBV18 and TRBJ2-7; 9 bases line up with TRBD1. Germline assignment: CDR1 KGHSH and CDR2 LQKENI. V was clipped by 5 bases and J by 3 bases; unmatched bases: 2. This CDR3 is 13 amino acids long. CDR3 region: CASSSGQGYEQYF. The CDR3 DNA follows: TGTGCCAGCTCATCGGGACAGGGCTACGAGCAGTACTTC.

J is TRBJ1-2 and V is TRBV4-1; D possibly corresponds to TRBD1 (5 bases). The V gene lost 5 bases and the J gene lost 3 bases, with 16 bases spanning the gap. Germline lookup yields CDR1 MGHRA and CDR2 YSYEKL. The CDR3 has 15 amino acids. CDR3 region: CASSSRTKVDYGYTF. The CDR3 region has the DNA TGCGCCAGCAGCAGCCGGACAAAGGTGGACTATGGCTACACCTTC.

The chain couples TRBV4-1 to TRBJ1-2; 12 bases align to TRBD1. Germline V gene data show CDR1 as MGHRA and CDR2 as YSYEKL. After removal of 0 bases from V and 8 bases from J, the junction contained 1 base not matched to a gene. The CDR3 has 14 residues. Written as DNA, the CDR3 is TGCGCCAGCAGCCAAGAGGGGACAGGGGGCGGCTACACCTTC. Translation: CASSQEGTGGGYTF.

The chain has TRBV4-3 and TRBJ2-1; TRBD2 aligns across 7 bases. The CDR3 contains 13 residues. J lost 8 bases, V lost 5 bases, and 6 bases had no gene match. Per the germline V gene, CDR1 is LGHNA and CDR2 is YSLEER. The DNA of the CDR3 is TGCGCCAGCAGCACCCGGGCGGGGGATGAGCAGTTCTTC. Residues: CASSTRAGDEQFF.

This chain uses TRBV19 with TRBJ2-7, with TRBD2 matching over 13 bases. V lost 3 bases and J lost 0; bases outside the gene matches: 5. This CDR3 has 17 amino acids. Germline loops: CDR1 LNHDA, CDR2 SQIVND (reference sequence). In DNA form, the CDR3 reads TGTGCCAGTAGTATCCGGGGACTAGCGGGGCCCTCCTACGAGCAGTACTTC. The encoded protein is CASSIRGLAGPSYEQYF. Looking up the rest from reference TRBV19 and TRBJ2-7 gives the full variable domain: DGGITQSPKYLFRKEGQNVTLSCEQNLNHDAMYWYRQDPGQGLRLIYYSQIVNDFQKGDIAEGYSVSREKKESFPLTVTSAQKNPTAFYLCASSIRGLAGPSYEQYFGPGTRLTVT.

V is TRBV7-3 and J is TRBJ2-1, with D hard to call. Germline CDR1 is SGHTA and CDR2 is FQGTGA. Trimming pared 2 bases from V and 8 bases from J, leaving 10 bases between. This CDR3 is built from 13 residues. The CDR3 loop is CASSLGYRDEQFF. The CDR3 DNA reads TGTGCCAGCAGCTTAGGTTATCGGGATGAGCAGTTCTTC.

As regards this clone: Within the sample, other DNA sequences also encode this same CDR3. The chain carries TRBV18 and TRBJ1-1; the D is unclear. The CDR3 loop spans 13 amino acids. V lost 2 bases and J lost 1, with 5 bases in between. The germline gives CDR1 KGHSH, CDR2 LQKENI. The CDR3: CASSPKQNTEAFF. Written as DNA, the CDR3 is TGTGCCAGCTCACCAAAACAGAACACTGAAGCTTTCTTT.

V is TRBV7-9 and J is TRBJ1-2; 9 bases agree with TRBD1. The CDR3 totals 15 residues. Trimming cost V 5 bases and J 0 bases; bases outside gene matches: 4. CDR1 is SEHNR, CDR2 FQNEAQ, per germline (reference sequence). This CDR3 is CASSTWTGANYGYTF. The CDR3 coding sequence is TGTGCCAGCAGCACCTGGACAGGGGCTAACTATGGCTACACCTTC. The variable domain in full, with the rest retrieved from reference TRBV7-9 and TRBJ1-2, is DTGVSQNPRHKITKRGQNVTFRCDPISEHNRLYWYRQTLGQGPEFLTYFQNEAQLEKSRLLSDRFSAERPKGSFSTLEIQRTEQGDSAMYLCASSTWTGANYGYTFGSGTRLTVV.